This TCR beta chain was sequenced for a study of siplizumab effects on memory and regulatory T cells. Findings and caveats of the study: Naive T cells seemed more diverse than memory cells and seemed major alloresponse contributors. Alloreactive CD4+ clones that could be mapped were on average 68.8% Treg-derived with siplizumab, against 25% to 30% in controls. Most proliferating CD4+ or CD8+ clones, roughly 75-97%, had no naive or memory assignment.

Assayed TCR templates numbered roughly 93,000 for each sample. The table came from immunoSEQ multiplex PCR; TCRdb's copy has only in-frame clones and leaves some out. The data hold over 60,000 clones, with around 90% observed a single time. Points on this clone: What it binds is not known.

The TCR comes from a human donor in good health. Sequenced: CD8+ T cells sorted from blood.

The CDR3 nucleotides read TGTGCCAGCAGTGAATCGTATGGACAAAGAATGGGGTCTTACGAGCAGTACTTC. Translated: CASSESYGQRMGSYEQYF. This rearrangement joins TRBV6-1 to TRBJ2-7, with D perhaps matching TRBD1 (5 bases). CDR1 and CDR2 from the germline V gene are MNHNS and SASEGT. The V end was cut by 2 bases, the J end by 4 bases, with 24 bases between. The CDR3 consists of 18 residues.